This T cell receptor (beta chain) was documented in a study of T cells in Graves' hyperthyroidism and ophthalmopathy. Findings and caveats of the study: Before onset, by a median of 6.5 months, the model predicted ophthalmopathy.

This clonotype was recorded at least ten times. Its antigen is not identified. The investigators amplified TCR beta CDR3 regions from RNA transcripts. The TCR CDR3 was amplified in a first-round RT-PCR using the HTBI primer set. TCRdb passed the multiplex PCR reads through MiXCR, listing each CDR3 protein once. The sample consists of 530,000 or so distinct CDR3 sequences, 46% of them appearing once. Germline trimming cut 7 bases from V and 5 bases from J; bases unmatched to any gene: 10. The germline gives CDR1 DFQATT, CDR2 SNEGSKA (reference sequence). This CDR3 contains 13 residues. The chain employs TRBV20-1 and TRBJ1-2; 7 nucleotides align to TRBD1. The material sequenced was peripheral blood or thyroid tissue (not recorded which). The receptor's source is a woman between 18 and 30 years old with Graves' hyperthyroidism. The CDR3 DNA sequence: TGCAGTGTTGCCGGGACAGTAGATTATGGCTACACCTTC. This translates into CSVAGTVDYGYTF.